The 6 T cell receptor beta chains below come from one sample, sequenced in a study of cytomegalovirus exposure and HLA in healthy donors. PCR primers comprised 60 Vbeta and 13 Jbeta primers. The data were produced by immunoSEQ multiplex PCR, yet TCRdb's version contains in-frame clones alone and is incomplete. The sample has 85,000 to 100,000 clones, 60% to 85% seen once. Input material: PBMCs. These receptors were taken from a woman aged 40 to 50 in good health and CMV-seronegative.

V and J are TRBV19 and TRBJ2-7, with 8 bases that match TRBD2. V shed 5 bases and J 2 bases; nucleotides not matched to a gene: 2. This CDR3 spans 13 amino acids. CDR1 LNHDA and CDR2 SQIVND come from the germline V gene (reference sequence). CDR3 protein: CASSQRGPYEQYF. CDR3 sequence (DNA): TGTGCCAGTAGTCAGCGGGGGCCCTACGAGCAGTACTTC.

V usage is TRBV14 and J usage is TRBJ2-7; TRBD2 agrees at 9 bases. V gave up 4 bases and J gave up 1 base; unmatched junction bases: 2. CDR1 and CDR2 from the germline V gene are SGHDN and FVKESK. The CDR3 is made up of 14 amino acids. CDR3 region: CASSPSGNSYEQYF. DNA of the CDR3: TGTGCCAGCAGCCCTAGCGGGAATTCCTACGAGCAGTACTTC.

V usage is TRBV7-2 and J usage is TRBJ2-7, with 8 nucleotides matching TRBD2. The ends lost 0 bases at V and 2 bases at J; junction bases unmatched: 6. Germline values: CDR1 SGHTA, CDR2 FQGNSA. The CDR3 is made up of 16 amino acids. The CDR3: CASSLAWSGGAYEQYF. As DNA, the CDR3 is TGTGCCAGCAGCTTAGCGTGGAGCGGGGGAGCCTACGAGCAGTACTTC.

The chain combines TRBV5-1 with TRBJ2-5, with D maybe TRBD2 (6 bases). Looked up from germline, CDR1 is SGHRS and CDR2 is YFSETQ. CDR3 size: 18 residues. The V end lost 4 bases, the J end lost 0 bases, and 22 bases lay between the germline ends. The DNA for the CDR3 is TGCGCCAGCAGCGTGGGGACTGCCCCATCATACTACCAAGAGACCCAGTACTTC. Amino acid sequence: CASSVGTAPSYYQETQYF.

The rearrangement links TRBV27 to TRBJ1-2; D may be TRBD1 (5 bases). Germline V lookup: CDR1 MNHEY, CDR2 SMNVEV (reference sequence). This CDR3 region has 13 residues. The V end lost 4 bases, the J end lost 8 bases, and 14 bases lay between the germline ends. The CDR3 nucleotides are TGTGCCAGCAGTTCCCAGGGAACCAGCGGCTACACCTTC. Its translation is CASSSQGTSGYTF.

In its sample, this clone was seen a few times. The V gene is TRBV5-6, the J gene TRBJ2-6; D gene uncertain. Germline V gene lookup returns CDR1 SGHDT and CDR2 YYEEEE. The CDR3 is 16 amino acids. V lost 0 bases and J lost 0, with 7 bases in between. As DNA, the CDR3 is TGTGCCAGCAGCTTGGATCATCACTCTGGGGCCAACGTCCTGACTTTC. Its translation is CASSLDHHSGANVLTF.